This T cell receptor (beta chain) was captured by sequencing in a study of immune heterogeneity within non-small cell lung tumors. Points from the study as a whole: Recurrence of identical dominant CDR3 beta clonotypes was observed across tumor sites within a patient, alongside site-unique high-frequency clones. Correlation analysis showed that local T-cell clonality was moderately but significantly associated with local tumor mutational burden (R about 0.35).

Multiplex PCR amplified TCR beta CDR3 with 32 V and 13 J primers. Using its own MiXCR run on the multiplex PCR reads, TCRdb lists one record per CDR3 protein. Of about 10,000 distinct CDR3 sequences listed, less than 30% are singletons. Bulk tumor genomic DNA, about 600 ng per sample, was used as template. During surgery, each primary tumor gave multiple biopsies spaced as far apart as possible. These patients got curative surgery after being newly diagnosed with untreated non-small cell lung cancer. Donors were newly diagnosed non-small cell lung cancer patients having surgery with curative intent. The CDR3 is 15 residues long. The V gene's germline CDR1 is LNHDA and CDR2 SQIVND (reference sequence). In regard to this clonotype: Its antigen is not known. The junction departs from the called germline gene at one end, perhaps through a read error.

The clonotype originates from a woman between 50 and 59 years old with non-small cell lung cancer. This chain connects TRBV19 to TRBJ1-2; possibly TRBD1 for D (5 bases). Material: lung tumor tissue. CDR3 coding DNA: TGTGCCAGTAGCGGCCGACAAAAGGGGAGGTATGGCTACAACTTC. Amino acids: CASSGRQKGRYGYNF.